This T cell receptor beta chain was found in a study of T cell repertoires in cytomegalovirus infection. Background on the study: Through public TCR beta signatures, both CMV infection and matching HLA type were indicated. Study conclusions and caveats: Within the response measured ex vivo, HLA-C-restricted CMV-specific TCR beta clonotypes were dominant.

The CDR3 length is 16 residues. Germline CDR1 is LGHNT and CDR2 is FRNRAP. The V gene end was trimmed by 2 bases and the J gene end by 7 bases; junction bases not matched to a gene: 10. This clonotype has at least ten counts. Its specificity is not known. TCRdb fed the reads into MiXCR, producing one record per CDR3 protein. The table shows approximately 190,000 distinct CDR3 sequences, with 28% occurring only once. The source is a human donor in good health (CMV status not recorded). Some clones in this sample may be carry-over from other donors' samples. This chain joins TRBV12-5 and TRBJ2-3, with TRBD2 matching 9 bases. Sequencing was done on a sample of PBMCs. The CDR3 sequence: CASGLFRTSALNTQYF. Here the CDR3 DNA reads TGTGCTAGTGGTTTGTTCCGGACTAGCGCATTAAATACGCAGTATTTT.